One sample yielded the 23 T cell receptor beta chains listed below, sequenced in a study of T cells after yellow fever vaccination. TCRdb re-derived calls from the 5' RACE reads in MiXCR, one entry per CDR3 protein. The sample holds almost 600,000 distinct CDR3 sequences, less than 15% seen once. The sample here was PBMCs, taken on the day of the yellow fever booster vaccination. The receptors were gathered from a man younger than 45 who received the YFV17D yellow fever vaccine.

This chain connects TRBV20-1 to TRBJ2-4; perhaps TRBD2 as D (5 bases). Germline lookup yields CDR1 DFQATT and CDR2 SNEGSKA (reference sequence). The V and J ends lost 5 bases and 8 bases respectively, with 16 bases between them. The CDR3 covers 13 residues. CDR3 protein: CSAPVAGADIQYF. The DNA for the CDR3 is TGCAGTGCTCCGGTGGCGGGTGCGGACATTCAGTACTTC.

There are many counts of this clonotype. The chain uses TRBV2 and TRBJ2-3, with TRBD1 as a possible D gene (6 bases). This CDR3 is 15 amino acids long. CDR1 SNHLY and CDR2 FYNNEI come from the germline V gene. V gave up 5 bases and J gave up 0 bases, with 12 bases separating them. Written as DNA, the CDR3 is TGTGCCAGCAGTCTCCAGGGGTTCAGCACAGATACGCAGTATTTT. This codes for CASSLQGFSTDTQYF. Filled out from reference TRBV2 and TRBJ2-3, the complete variable domain reads EPEVTQTPSHQVTQMGQEVILRCVPISNHLYFYWYRQILGQKVEFLVSFYNNEISEKSEIFDDQFSVERPDGSNFTLKIRSTKLEDSAMYFCASSLQGFSTDTQYFGPGTRLTVL.

J is TRBJ2-2 and V is TRBV4-2; TRBD2 matches at 12 bases. CDR1 is LGHNA, CDR2 YNFKEQ, per germline. V shed 4 bases and J 8 bases; nucleotides not matched to a gene: 11. This CDR3 has 17 residues. CDR3 DNA: TGTGCCAGCAGCCGACCGACTAGCGGGAGTGAAACGGGGGAGCTGTTTTTT. It codes for CASSRPTSGSETGELFF.

This chain uses TRBV20-1 with TRBJ1-1; D gene unclear. V lost 3 bases, J lost 4 bases, and 15 bases lay in between. This CDR3 is built from 14 residues. Germline V gene lookup returns CDR1 DFQATT and CDR2 SNEGSKA (reference sequence). CDR3 coding DNA: TGCAGTGCTAGGCCCGGGGAAGGAGGCACTGAAGCTTTCTTT. Protein product: CSARPGEGGTEAFF.

V and J are TRBV11-3 and TRBJ1-1, with TRBD1 matching over 7 bases. V was clipped by 8 bases and J by 11 bases; unmatched bases: 14. This CDR3 contains 13 residues. CDR1 and CDR2 (germline): SGHNT, YENEEA. The CDR3 loop reads CASSRGQTEGAFF. DNA for the CDR3: TGTGCCAGCTCAAGGGGACAGACTGAGGGGGCTTTCTTT.

V is TRBV5-1 and J is TRBJ2-1, with TRBD2 matching 7 bases. J lost 7 bases, V lost 4 bases, and 14 bases had no gene match. Germline V gene sequence: CDR1 SGHRS, CDR2 YFSETQ. CDR3 size: 16 residues. CDR3 amino acids: CASSAPPAGVLNEQFF. CDR3 nucleotide sequence: TGCGCCAGCAGCGCCCCCCCTGCGGGAGTTTTGAATGAGCAGTTCTTC. Filled out from reference TRBV5-1 and TRBJ2-1, the complete variable domain reads KAGVTQTPRYLIKTRGQQVTLSCSPISGHRSVSWYQQTPGQGLQFLFEYFSETQRNKGNFPGRFSGRQFSNSRSEMNVSTLELGDSALYLCASSAPPAGVLNEQFFGPGTRLTVL.

This clonotype was seen at least ten times. V usage is TRBV2 and J usage is TRBJ2-2; no firm D call. Trimming took 4 bases from V and 1 from J, leaving 4 bases between them. CDR3 size: 13 residues. In germline, CDR1 is SNHLY, CDR2 FYNNEI. CDR3 residues: CASSGQNTGELFF. CDR3 DNA: TGTGCCAGCAGTGGACAGAACACCGGGGAGCTGTTTTTT.

This clonotype is medium-sized in the sample. The chain joins TRBV29-1 to TRBJ2-3; no clear D. There are 13 residues in the CDR3. V gave up 1 base and J gave up 0 bases, with 5 bases separating them. CDR1 is SQVTM and CDR2 is ANQGSEA in the germline V gene. For the CDR3, the DNA is TGCAGCGTTGAAGGTTCTAGCACAGATACGCAGTATTTT. It translates to CSVEGSSTDTQYF.

The gene calls are TRBV12-3 or TRBV12-4 and TRBJ2-7; TRBD2 agrees at 9 bases. CDR3 length: 16 amino acids. V lost 3 bases, J lost 0 bases, and 6 bases stayed unmatched. CDR3 amino acids: CASSFFAGGISYEQYF. The CDR3 DNA sequence: TGTGCCAGCAGTTTCTTTGCGGGAGGGATCTCCTACGAGCAGTACTTC.

Only a few counts were recorded for this clonotype. The V call is TRBV15, the J call TRBJ1-3; D gene unclear. Germline V CDR1 and CDR2: LNHNV, YYDKDF (reference sequence). CDR3 length equals 15 residues. Trimming removed 1 base from V and 2 bases from J, with 9 bases in between. CDR3 coding DNA: TGTGCCACCAGCAGAGGGGCAGATACTGGAAACACCATATATTTT. The encoded protein is CATSRGADTGNTIYF.

V usage is TRBV20-1 and J usage is TRBJ1-5; the D gene is possibly TRBD1 (5 bases). Germline-derived CDR1 and CDR2 are DFQATT and SNEGSKA (reference sequence). V lost 3 bases and J lost 3, with 12 bases in between. The CDR3 is 14 amino acids. As DNA, the CDR3 is TGCAGTGCTAGTGACGGGGGATACAATCAGCCCCAGCATTTT. It yields the protein CSASDGGYNQPQHF.

The rearrangement uses TRBV15 and TRBJ2-1, with 8 bases that match TRBD1. CDR3 length: 15 amino acids. The V gene end was trimmed by 1 base and the J gene end by 2 bases; junction bases not matched to a gene: 1. The germline CDR1 and CDR2 sequences are LNHNV and YYDKDF (reference sequence). The CDR3 nucleotides read TGTGCCACCAGCAGAGCGGACAGGGCCTACAATGAGCAGTTCTTC. Translating gives CATSRADRAYNEQFF.

This clonotype occurred a few times. The CDR3 sequence is CAWSSSPRHEQFF. The CDR3 DNA follows: TGTGCCTGGAGCTCCTCTCCGCGCCATGAGCAGTTCTTC. This sequence joins TRBV30 and TRBJ2-1; D call uncertain. The CDR3 has 13 residues. The V gene's germline CDR1 is GTSNPN and CDR2 SVGIG (reference sequence). V lost 3 bases and J lost 8, with 14 bases in between.

This clonotype was seen many times. The chain carries TRBV4-2 and TRBJ2-7; TRBD2 agrees at 14 bases. Germline V gene data show CDR1 as LGHNA and CDR2 as YNFKEQ. This CDR3 is 19 amino acids long. V was pared by 1 base and J by 3 bases, with 11 bases of the junction left unmatched. The CDR3 coding sequence is TGTGCCAGCAGCCAAGTTCTTCGAGGACTAGCGGGAGGAGACTACGAGCAGTACTTC. Translated, it gives CASSQVLRGLAGGDYEQYF.

The chain has TRBV10-3 and TRBJ1-1; D is unresolved. Germline assignment: CDR1 ENHRY and CDR2 SYGVKD. The CDR3 consists of 14 residues. V was clipped by 3 bases and J by 1 base, with 9 bases between them. As DNA, the CDR3 is TGTGCCATCAGTGATAAGGGATGGAACACTGAAGCTTTCTTT. This sequence encodes CAISDKGWNTEAFF.

This clonotype has more than one count but fewer than ten. This sequence joins TRBV24-1 and TRBJ2-2; D gene uncertain. Trimming stripped 5 bases from V and 0 bases from J, with 12 bases between. Germline loops: CDR1 KGHDR, CDR2 SFDVKD. This CDR3 contains 16 residues. This CDR3 reads CATSGLQSTNTGELFF. The CDR3 DNA follows: TGTGCCACCAGTGGCCTACAGTCGACGAACACCGGGGAGCTGTTTTTT.

This clonotype was detected a few times. J is TRBJ1-6 and V is TRBV27; 7 bases line up with TRBD1. V was clipped by 5 bases and J by 7 bases; unmatched bases: 11. Germline CDR1 is MNHEY and CDR2 is SMNVEV (reference sequence). The CDR3 spans 16 residues. CDR3 sequence (DNA): TGTGCCAGCAGTCCCTCCTCGACAGGGAGAAATTCACCCCTCCACTTT. Protein sequence: CASSPSSTGRNSPLHF.

This clonotype was picked up many times. The J gene is TRBJ2-3, the V gene TRBV20-1; D is undetermined. The germline gives CDR1 DFQATT, CDR2 SNEGSKA (reference sequence). The CDR3 has 13 amino acids. V lost 3 bases, J lost 6 bases, and 13 bases lay in between. CDR3 DNA sequence: TGCAGTGCTAGTATGGCAGGCCTGGATACGCAGTATTTT. Its protein is CSASMAGLDTQYF.

V gene TRBV6-1 combines with J gene TRBJ2-7; 7 bases agree with TRBD1. Germline V gene lookup returns CDR1 MNHNS and CDR2 SASEGT. The CDR3 totals 15 residues. Losses at the gene ends were 4 bases for V and 0 bases for J; bases not matched to a gene: 6. The CDR3 here is CASSVGYRGSYEQYF. Here the CDR3 DNA reads TGTGCCAGCAGTGTTGGGTACAGGGGCTCCTACGAGCAGTACTTC.

The V call is TRBV20-1, the J call TRBJ1-2, with 7 nucleotides matching TRBD1. The length of the CDR3 is 15 residues. The ends lost 5 bases at V and 8 bases at J; junction bases unmatched: 17. In germline, CDR1 is DFQATT, CDR2 SNEGSKA (reference sequence). CDR3 nucleotides: TGCAGTGCTGGAATGAGCGACAGGGATCTTAGAGGCTACACCTTC. It specifies CSAGMSDRDLRGYTF.

This clonotype was recorded a few times. The chain is built from TRBV7-6 and TRBJ2-7; 7 bases match TRBD1. CDR3 length equals 15 residues. Trimming removed 0 bases from V and 3 bases from J; junction bases left unmatched: 5. Germline values: CDR1 SGHVS, CDR2 FNYEAQ. The CDR3 spells CASSLARDSGYEQYF. Here the CDR3 DNA reads TGTGCCAGCAGCTTAGCCCGGGACAGTGGCTACGAGCAGTACTTC.

The V gene is TRBV3-1, the J gene TRBJ2-1; D is unclear. The CDR3 has 17 amino acids. Germline V gene sequence: CDR1 LGHDT, CDR2 YNNKEL (reference sequence). V was cut by 4 bases and J by 0 bases, with 16 bases left in between. The chain's CDR3 is CASSLRWGVSSYNEQFF. CDR3 bases: TGTGCCAGCAGCCTCCGTTGGGGTGTGAGCTCCTACAATGAGCAGTTCTTC.

The table lists this clonotype with many counts. The chain is built from TRBV5-1 and TRBJ2-7; 8 nucleotides agree with TRBD1. Germline loops: CDR1 SGHRS, CDR2 YFSETQ. V was clipped by 4 bases and J by 2 bases; unmatched bases: 5. The CDR3 totals 14 residues. This CDR3 is CASSGGQATYEQYF. The CDR3 nucleotides read TGCGCCAGCAGCGGGGGACAGGCCACCTACGAGCAGTACTTC.